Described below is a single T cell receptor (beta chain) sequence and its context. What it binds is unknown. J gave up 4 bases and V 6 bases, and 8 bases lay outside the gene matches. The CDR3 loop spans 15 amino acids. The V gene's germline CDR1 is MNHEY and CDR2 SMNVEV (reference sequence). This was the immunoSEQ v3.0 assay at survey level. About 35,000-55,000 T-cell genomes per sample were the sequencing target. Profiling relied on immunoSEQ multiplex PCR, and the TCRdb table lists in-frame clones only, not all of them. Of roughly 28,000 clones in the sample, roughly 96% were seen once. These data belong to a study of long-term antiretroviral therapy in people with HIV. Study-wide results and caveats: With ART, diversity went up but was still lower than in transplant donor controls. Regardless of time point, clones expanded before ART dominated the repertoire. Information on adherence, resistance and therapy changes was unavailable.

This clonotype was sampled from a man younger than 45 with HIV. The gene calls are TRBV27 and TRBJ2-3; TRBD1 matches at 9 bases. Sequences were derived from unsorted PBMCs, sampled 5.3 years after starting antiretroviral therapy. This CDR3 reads CASSAPGTGSDTQYF. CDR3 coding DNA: TGTGCCAGCAGCGCCCCCGGGACAGGGTCAGATACGCAGTATTTT.